These 2 T cell receptor beta chains share one sample of origin, sequenced in a study of tissue T cells after allogeneic stem cell transplantation. Produced via immunoSEQ multiplex PCR; TCRdb's table is partial and in-frame only. Found here are 45,000 to 50,000 clones, about 73% of them singletons; the top ten hold under 0.9%. The sequenced sample consisted of sorted cells pooled from one or two spleens. These TCRs come from a pool of C57BL/6 mice in good health.

Concerning this clone itself: The listed genes are named as in mouse. The CDR3 is cut off 1 residue early in the read; its end comes from the germline J gene. The chain joins TRBV13-2 to TRBJ2-7; 11 bases align to TRBD2. Trimming at V came to 5 bases and at J to 7 bases, leaving 5 bases not matched to a gene. Germline V gene data show CDR1 as NNHNN and CDR2 as SYGAGS (reference sequence). CDR3 length: 13 residues. The sequenced CDR3 bases are TGTGCCAGCGGGCCAGACTGGGGGGGGGAACAGTAC. Translating it yields CASGPDWGGEQY. The entire CDR3 is CASGPDWGGEQYF.

Notes on this clone: Gene names refer to mouse genes. Read data end 1 residue before the CDR3 end; the end is taken from the germline J gene. The chain recombines TRBV24 with TRBJ2-7; TRBD1 matches 9 bases. V shed 4 bases and J 3 bases; nucleotides not matched to a gene: 4. Germline assignment: CDR1 KGHTA and CDR2 FRNEEI. The CDR3 length is 14 residues. CDR3 DNA, as far as it was read: TGTGCCAGCAGTCCCCTGACAGGGGGCTATGAACAGTAC. Protein: CASSPLTGGYEQY. The full CDR3 protein reads CASSPLTGGYEQYF.